The rows below give T cell receptor beta chains drawn from one sample of a study of blood T cell repertoires in COVID-19. Some clones are missing from TCRdb's copy, which holds only in-frame ones; the method was immunoSEQ multiplex PCR. The data contain 360,000 or so clones, about 90% of them singletons. The sequenced sample was PBMCs or T cells enriched from blood (not recorded which). Receptors originate from a woman aged 25 to 39 who had recovered from COVID-19. Each CDR3 is given with its conserved first and last residue. D genes are given only for firm matches. Clone size appears in some rows only: once, few, many, or a class for an expanded clone.

abundance,j_gene,d_gene,v_gene,CDR3nt,CDR3aa
-,TRBJ1-2,TRBD1,TRBV4-1,TGCGCCAGCAGCCCGGGACAGGGGCTTTACGGCTACACCTTC,CASSPGQGLYGYTF
-,TRBJ1-1,TRBD1,TRBV5-5,TGTGCCAGCAGCTTGGGGGCAGGGGGCACTGAAGCTTTCTTT,CASSLGAGGTEAFF
once,TRBJ1-3,-,TRBV4-2,TGTGCCAGCAGCCAAGATCCCAGCTCTGGAAACACCATATATTTT,CASSQDPSSGNTIYF
-,TRBJ2-1,TRBD2,TRBV7-8,TGTGCCAGCAGCTTAGTAGGGACTAGCGGGAGGTTCTCCTACAATGAGCAGTTCTTC,CASSLVGTSGRFSYNEQFF
-,TRBJ2-7,-,TRBV5-1,TGCGCCAGCAGCCCCAGGGAAGGAAGCTCCTACGAGCAGTACTTC,CASSPREGSSYEQYF
-,TRBJ1-4,-,TRBV6-5,TGTGCCAGCAGGACAGTCGAGGATGAAAAACTGTTTTTT,CASRTVEDEKLFF
-,TRBJ2-7,-,TRBV9,TGTGCCAGCAACGTCCCCCCAGGGGTGGAGGAGCAGTACTTC,CASNVPPGVEEQYF
-,TRBJ2-7,TRBD1,TRBV2,TGTGCCTTACAAGGTGGGGACAGGGGGCTTGAGCAGTACTTC,CALQGGDRGLEQYF
-,TRBJ2-7,TRBD1,TRBV6-5,TGTGCCAGCAAGGAGGACAGGGGCCGATACGAGCAGTACTTC,CASKEDRGRYEQYF
-,TRBJ2-7,-,TRBV13,TGTGCCAGCAGCTCCCTTAGCGTCTCCTACGAGCAGTACTTC,CASSSLSVSYEQYF
-,TRBJ1-5,-,TRBV7-3,TGTGCCAGCAGCATACCCGGACAGAATAGCAATCAGCCCCAGCATTTT,CASSIPGQNSNQPQHF
-,TRBJ1-1,-,TRBV12-3/TRBV12-4,TGTGCCAGCAGCTTCCTGGAGTACACTGAAGCTTTCTTT,CASSFLEYTEAFF
-,TRBJ2-4,-,TRBV11-3,TGTGCCAGCAGAAGAAGACTAGCCAAAAACATTCAGTACTTC,CASRRRLAKNIQYF
-,TRBJ1-5,-,TRBV18,TGTGCCAGCTCACCACAGGCCGGGGAGCCCCAGCATTTT,CASSPQAGEPQHF
-,TRBJ2-3,TRBD2,TRBV19,TGTGCCAGTAGTATTTTTCTAGCGGGGCGCAAAGATACGCAGTATTTT,CASSIFLAGRKDTQYF
once,TRBJ1-5,-,TRBV28,TGTGCCACCGCGGCGGGGAACGAATACCAGCCTGAGCATTTT,CATAAGNEYQPEHF
-,TRBJ1-3,-,TRBV5-1,TGCGCCAGCAGCTTGGGTTCCGGGGCTGGAAACACCATATATTTT,CASSLGSGAGNTIYF
-,TRBJ2-2,TRBD2,TRBV2,TGTGCCAGCAGTGGGACTAGCGGGAGGGAAGGGACCGGGGAGCTGTTTTTT,CASSGTSGREGTGELFF
-,TRBJ2-7,TRBD1,TRBV28,TGTGCCAGCAGTTTAGTGGACAGGCACTACGAGCAGTACTTC,CASSLVDRHYEQYF
-,TRBJ1-1,-,TRBV3-1/TRBV3-2,TGTGCCAGCAGCTTCTTCCCTATGAACACTGAAGCTTTCTTT,CASSFFPMNTEAFF
-,TRBJ1-1,TRBD1,TRBV30,TGTGCCTGGAATAAACGACAGGGGAACACTGAAGCTTTCTTT,CAWNKRQGNTEAFF
-,TRBJ2-1,TRBD2,TRBV9,TGTGCCAGCAGCGCCGGGACTACCTACAATGAGCAGTTCTTC,CASSAGTTYNEQFF
-,TRBJ2-1,TRBD2,TRBV19,TGTGCCAGTAGTATACTAGCGGTATACAATGAGCAGTTCTTC,CASSILAVYNEQFF
-,TRBJ1-1,-,TRBV5-4,TGTGCCAGCAGCTTCGGGAGGGCTGAAGCTTTCTTT,CASSFGRAEAFF
-,TRBJ1-5,-,TRBV28,TGTGCCAGCAGTTTATCAGAACAGCCCCAGCATTTT,CASSLSEQPQHF
-,TRBJ1-5,TRBD1,TRBV7-2,TGTGCCAGCGGGCCGGGACAGGGGGCGCGTCAGCCCCAGCATTTT,CASGPGQGARQPQHF
-,TRBJ1-2,TRBD1,TRBV18,TGTGCCAGCTCACCGGTTGATTCCGGGACAGGGGGGTTCTACACCTTC,CASSPVDSGTGGFYTF
-,TRBJ2-1,-,TRBV18,TGTGCCAGCTCACCACCGATGCTAGCGGAGCAGTTCTTC,CASSPPMLAEQFF
-,TRBJ2-1,-,TRBV27,TGTGCCAGCAGTTGGCAGGGTATAGAGAATGAGCAGTTCTTC,CASSWQGIENEQFF
-,TRBJ2-3,TRBD2,TRBV27,TGTGCCAGCAGTCACTTAGGACTAGGATTAAGCACAGATACGCAGTATTTT,CASSHLGLGLSTDTQYF
-,TRBJ1-6,-,TRBV10-1,TGCGCCAGCAGGGGATCCACCCGGGATAAGCTACCCCTCCACTTT,CASRGSTRDKLPLHF
-,TRBJ2-3,-,TRBV29-1,TGCAGCGTTGATACCGCGGGACCAGGGGATACGCAGTATTTT,CSVDTAGPGDTQYF
-,TRBJ1-5,-,TRBV19,TGTGCCAGTAGTCCCTGGGGCTCTGGAAGAATCAGCAATCAGCCCCAGCATTTT,CASSPWGSGRISNQPQHF
-,TRBJ1-5,TRBD1,TRBV5-4,TGTGCCAGCAGCTCCGACAGGGAGGGCAATCAGCCCCAGCATTTT,CASSSDREGNQPQHF
-,TRBJ1-5,TRBD1,TRBV29-1,TGCAGCGTTGAGGGACAGGGTTCCCAGCATTTT,CSVEGQGSQHF